These 19 T cell receptor beta chains were all obtained from the same sample, sequenced in a study of shared T cell receptors in the human thymus. Method: immunoSEQ multiplex PCR; TCRdb's copy keeps in-frame clones and lacks some. Of about 380,000 clones in the sample, approximately 95% were seen once. Sequenced material: thymocytes. The receptor set was obtained from a human donor.

The chain uses TRBV4-2 and TRBJ1-1; 9 bases fit TRBD1. Germline V gives CDR1 LGHNA, CDR2 YNFKEQ. The CDR3 totals 15 residues. V was pared by 0 bases and J by 7 bases, with 6 bases of the junction left unmatched. In DNA, the CDR3 is TGTGCCAGCAGCCAAGATTGGACAGGGGACGGTGAAGCTTTCTTT. Residues: CASSQDWTGDGEAFF.

This chain's CDR3 is CASSSGTTDTQYF. The CDR3 nucleotides are TGTGCCAGCAGTAGCGGCACCACAGATACGCAGTATTTT. The chain combines TRBV28 with TRBJ2-3; TRBD2 is a possible D gene (5 bases). V shed 5 bases and J shed 2 bases, with 8 bases lying between them. Germline CDR1 is MDHEN and CDR2 is SYDVKM. CDR3 length equals 13 residues.

V gene TRBV4-1 combines with J gene TRBJ2-5; TRBD2 agrees at 11 bases. The CDR3 consists of 17 residues. The ends lost 4 bases at V and 1 base at J; junction bases unmatched: 8. The germline gives CDR1 MGHRA, CDR2 YSYEKL. The CDR3 loop is CASSPRLAGGLQETQYF. DNA for the CDR3: TGCGCCAGCAGCCCGCGTCTAGCGGGAGGACTCCAAGAGACCCAGTACTTC.

The rearrangement joins TRBV28 to TRBJ2-7; no reliable D call. The germline gives CDR1 MDHEN, CDR2 SYDVKM. CDR3 length equals 16 residues. The V end lost 1 base, the J end lost 2 bases, and 15 bases lay between the germline ends. Here the CDR3 reads CASSLYPNWKTYEQYF. Written as DNA, the CDR3 is TGTGCCAGCAGTTTATACCCCAATTGGAAGACCTACGAGCAGTACTTC.

The chain links TRBV6-4 to TRBJ1-1, with D possibly TRBD1 on 5 matching bases. The ends were cut back, 8 bases at V and 3 bases at J, with 16 bases in the middle. CDR1 and CDR2 from the germline V gene are MRHNA and SNTAGT. This CDR3 contains 14 residues. The CDR3 loop reads CASRRGADHTEAFF. DNA of the CDR3: TGTGCCAGCCGTCGCGGGGCTGACCACACTGAAGCTTTCTTT.

This clone has only a few counts. The V gene is TRBV10-3, the J gene TRBJ2-7; the D is unclear. V was pared by 4 bases and J by 0 bases, with 16 bases between. Per germline, CDR1 ENHRY and CDR2 SYGVKD. The CDR3 runs 16 residues. In DNA form, the CDR3 reads TGTGCCATCAGTGGCGTTAGACTCCAGAGCTCCTACGAGCAGTACTTC. Translation: CAISGVRLQSSYEQYF.

This clone showed up just once. The CDR3 sequence is CASSLTDRALSQPQHF. In DNA form, the CDR3 reads TGTGCCAGCAGCTTAACAGACAGGGCGCTCAGTCAGCCCCAGCATTTT. The V gene is TRBV7-8, the J gene TRBJ1-5, with 7 bases identical to TRBD1. With 2 bases clipped from V and 6 bases from J, the junction kept 10 bases outside the gene matches. The V gene's germline CDR1 is SGHVS and CDR2 FQNEAQ. This CDR3 has 16 amino acids. Based on the CDR3 plus reference TRBV7-8 and TRBJ1-5, the full variable domain is GAGVSQSPRYKVAKRGQDVALRCDPISGHVSLFWYQQALGQGPEFLTYFQNEAQLDKSGLPSDRFFAERPEGSVSTLKIQRTQQEDSAVYLCASSLTDRALSQPQHFGDGTRLSIL.

The J gene is TRBJ1-2, the V gene TRBV6-5; D unresolved. V was shortened by 0 bases and J by 1 base, with 6 bases between the two germline ends. This CDR3 region has 14 residues. Germline V gene sequence: CDR1 MNHEY, CDR2 SVGAGI. The CDR3, as DNA: TGTGCCAGCAGTTACTCGTGGGGTAACTATGGCTACACCTTC. This sequence encodes CASSYSWGNYGYTF.

J is TRBJ2-7 and V is TRBV27; possibly TRBD2 for D (5 bases). The CDR3 is made up of 16 amino acids. V was clipped by 5 bases and J by 0 bases, with 17 bases between them. Per germline, CDR1 MNHEY and CDR2 SMNVEV (reference sequence). The CDR3 region has the DNA TGTGCCAGCAGTCGGGGTTCGCGGGTCCCCTCCTACGAGCAGTACTTC. Its protein product is CASSRGSRVPSYEQYF.

The V call is TRBV4-2, the J call TRBJ2-1, with D maybe TRBD2 (5 bases). This CDR3 comprises 14 residues. Deletions cut 4 bases from V and 5 bases from J, with 12 bases between. Germline assignment: CDR1 LGHNA and CDR2 YNFKEQ. The CDR3 DNA is TGTGCCAGCAGCCTTAGATCCGGGGACAATGAGCAGTTCTTC. It specifies CASSLRSGDNEQFF.

The rearrangement joins TRBV6-5 to TRBJ2-3; TRBD2 might be the D (5 bases). Germline CDR1 MNHEY, CDR2 SVGAGI. The CDR3 totals 14 residues. Trimming stripped 5 bases from V and 9 bases from J, with 18 bases between. The CDR3 loop is CASSTQWRTPTQYF. DNA of the CDR3: TGTGCCAGCAGTACCCAGTGGCGGACTCCCACGCAGTATTTT.

The chain carries TRBV5-1 and TRBJ2-7; maybe TRBD1 (6 bases). The CDR3 is 14 residues long. The germline V gene encodes CDR1 SGHRS and CDR2 YFSETQ. Trimming took 0 bases from V and 3 from J, leaving 10 bases between them. CDR3 sequence: CASSLGQGCYEQYF. The DNA of the CDR3 is TGCGCCAGCAGCTTGGGCCAGGGGTGCTACGAGCAGTACTTC.

This chain joins TRBV6-5 and TRBJ2-3; D not certain. CDR1 and CDR2 (germline): MNHEY, SVGAGI. V was trimmed by 0 bases and J by 2 bases, leaving 12 bases between them. The CDR3 loop spans 16 amino acids. This CDR3 is CASSYSLWGFTDTQYF. The CDR3 DNA is TGTGCCAGCAGTTACTCGTTATGGGGTTTCACAGATACGCAGTATTTT.

V is TRBV10-2 and J is TRBJ1-1, with D perhaps TRBD1 (5 bases). CDR3 length: 16 residues. CDR1 and CDR2 (germline): WSHSY, SAAADI. V was cut by 5 bases and J by 4 bases, with 20 bases left in between. The CDR3 coding sequence is TGCGCCAGCAGTCCGGACATATCGGGAGCGATCACTGAAGCTTTCTTT. Encoded protein: CASSPDISGAITEAFF.

The chain joins TRBV4-1 to TRBJ1-6; 8 nucleotides align to TRBD1. Germline values: CDR1 MGHRA, CDR2 YSYEKL. J gave up 9 bases and V 1 base, and 5 bases lay outside the gene matches. This CDR3 has 15 residues. In DNA form, the CDR3 reads TGCGCCAGCAGCCAAGGGACAGGGTCCCTTTCACCCCTCCACTTT. Its protein is CASSQGTGSLSPLHF.

This chain joins TRBV27 and TRBJ1-5, with 10 bases identical to TRBD1. The CDR3 covers 17 residues. The J segment lost 7 bases and the V segment lost 4 bases, leaving 13 bases of the junction unmatched. Germline V CDR1 and CDR2: MNHEY, SMNVEV (reference sequence). CDR3 in DNA: TGTGCCAGCAGTTCCCACTCCGGGACAGGGGTTTACCAGCCCCAGCATTTT. Translation gives CASSSHSGTGVYQPQHF.

The V gene is TRBV4-2, the J gene TRBJ2-7; 7 bases fit TRBD1. The CDR3 has 16 amino acids. V gave up 3 bases and J gave up 3 bases; unmatched junction bases: 11. The germline CDR1 and CDR2 sequences are LGHNA and YNFKEQ. The CDR3: CASSHLSRGKSYEQYF. The DNA for the CDR3 is TGTGCCAGCAGCCATTTGAGCAGGGGGAAAAGCTACGAGCAGTACTTC.

The chain links TRBV28 to TRBJ2-5; 7 bases map to TRBD2. Germline V lookup: CDR1 MDHEN, CDR2 SYDVKM. CDR3 length: 15 amino acids. Trimming removed 3 bases from V and 1 base from J; junction bases left unmatched: 5. The CDR3 coding sequence is TGTGCCAGCAGTTTGGAGTGCGGGAGCCAAGAGACCCAGTACTTC. Translation: CASSLECGSQETQYF.

V gene TRBV27 combines with J gene TRBJ2-2; no firm D call. The CDR3 length is 13 residues. V was trimmed by 7 bases and J by 5 bases, leaving 11 bases between them. CDR1 is MNHEY and CDR2 is SMNVEV in the germline V gene (reference sequence). CDR3 in DNA: TGTGCCAGCACCCCCCCCGGTACCGGGGAGCTGTTTTTT. It encodes CASTPPGTGELFF.